Listed here is a single TCR beta chain. Exclusion of a patient followed from autoimmune disease history or systemic immunosuppression. At baseline, cycle 4 day 1, and cycle 7 day 1, blood was sampled. The data were taken from a study of OX40 agonist ivuxolimab in advanced cancers. Study in general: Prior anti-PD-1, anti-PD-L1 or anti-CTLA-4 therapy was allowed; 30% to 40% had some. There were three patients with partial responses, one having hepatocellular carcinoma and two cutaneous melanoma.

TCRdb's copy holds only in-frame clones and misses some; the assay was immunoSEQ multiplex PCR. The table records 64,000 or so clones, 75% to 85% of them present only once. This sequence originates from an adult with an advanced solid tumor such as melanoma, head and neck, liver or kidney cancer. Sequencing was performed on CD4+ or CD8+ T cells sorted from blood, taken in a trial of the OX40 agonist ivuxolimab.

The CDR3 sequence: CASSLLAVLGPNEQFF. The CDR3 nucleotides are TGTGCCAGCTCACTTCTTGCCGTTTTGGGCCCGAATGAGCAGTTCTTC. The V gene is TRBV18, the J gene TRBJ2-1; D not resolved. V lost 4 bases and J lost 7, with 20 bases in between. Germline-derived CDR1 and CDR2 are KGHSH and LQKENI. The CDR3 has 16 residues.